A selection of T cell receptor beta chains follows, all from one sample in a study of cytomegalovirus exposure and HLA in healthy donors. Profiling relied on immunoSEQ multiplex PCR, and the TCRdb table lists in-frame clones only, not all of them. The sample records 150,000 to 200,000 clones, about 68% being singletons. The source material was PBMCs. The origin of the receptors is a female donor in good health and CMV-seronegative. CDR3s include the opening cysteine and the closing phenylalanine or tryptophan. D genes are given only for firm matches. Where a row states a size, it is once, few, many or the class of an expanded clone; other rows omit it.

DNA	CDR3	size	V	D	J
TGCAGCGCCGGGGGTGAGGTTCCCGGCAGCTACACCTTC	CSAGGEVPGSYTF	NA	TRBV29-1	NA	TRBJ1-2
TGTGCCAGCAGCACCTCGGACAGGGAGTACACTGAAGCTTTCTTT	CASSTSDREYTEAFF	NA	TRBV5-4	TRBD1	TRBJ1-1
TGTGCCACCAGCGGGGGGGGGAGCAATCAGCCCCAGCATTTT	CATSGGGSNQPQHF	NA	TRBV15	NA	TRBJ1-5
TGTGCCAGCAGCGTGGGACCCGGGACAGGGGGCTCTGCAAGGAGGGAGACCCAGTACTTC	CASSVGPGTGGSARRETQYF	NA	TRBV9	TRBD1	TRBJ2-5
TGTGCCATCGAAAAGGGGGTGCCCACGGGCCCCCAGCGGCATTTT	CAIEKGVPTGPQRHF	NA	TRBV7-6	NA	TRBJ1-5
TGCGCCAGCAGCGAGGGGGGGACGGCAACTAATGAAAAACTGTTTTTT	CASSEGGTATNEKLFF	NA	TRBV5-1	NA	TRBJ1-4
TGTGCCAGCAGCGTAGGGGACTCCACAGATACGCAGTATTTT	CASSVGDSTDTQYF	NA	TRBV9	NA	TRBJ2-3
TGCGCCAGCAGTGAGTCTAGCGGTGGTGGTAGGGAGACCCAGTACTTC	CASSESSGGGRETQYF	NA	TRBV10-1	NA	TRBJ2-5
TGTGCCAGCAGCTTACAGGCCAGGGGGAAGAATGAGCAGTTCTTC	CASSLQARGKNEQFF	NA	TRBV7-3	TRBD1	TRBJ2-1
TGTGCCAGCAGCCCGCGGGGGAATCAGCCCCAGCATTTT	CASSPRGNQPQHF	once	TRBV7-8	NA	TRBJ1-5
TGTGCCACCGGACAGGGAAGGGGCTATGGCTACACCTTC	CATGQGRGYGYTF	few	TRBV15	TRBD1	TRBJ1-2
TGTGCCAGCAGCGTCACAGGGCTCTACGAGCAGTACTTC	CASSVTGLYEQYF	NA	TRBV7-9	NA	TRBJ2-7
TGTGCCAGCAGTCCCCGGACTAGCAGCGAGCAGTACTTC	CASSPRTSSEQYF	NA	TRBV2	TRBD2	TRBJ2-7
TGTGCCAGTAGTATTCTGCGGGGGGAGACCCAGTACTTC	CASSILRGETQYF	NA	TRBV19	TRBD2	TRBJ2-5
TGCGCCAGCAGCCAAGAAAGAACAGGGAGACTGAACACTGAAGCTTTCTTT	CASSQERTGRLNTEAFF	NA	TRBV4-3	NA	TRBJ1-1
TGTGCCAGCAGCCCTCTTGGACAGGCAGGAGCTTTCTTT	CASSPLGQAGAFF	NA	TRBV6-5	TRBD1	TRBJ1-1
TGTGCCAGCAGCCCCGGGAGGGGTGTGGGCGAGCAGTACTTC	CASSPGRGVGEQYF	NA	TRBV28	TRBD2	TRBJ2-7
TGTGCCAGCAGCGTCCCCGGGGGAGAGACCCAGTACTTC	CASSVPGGETQYF	few	TRBV9	NA	TRBJ2-5
TGCGCCAGCAGCCAAACAAGCTCCTATAATTCACCCCTCCACTTT	CASSQTSSYNSPLHF	NA	TRBV4-3	NA	TRBJ1-6
TGTGCCAGCAGCTTATTGGGGGGGAATGAGCAGTTCTTC	CASSLLGGNEQFF	NA	TRBV7-9	TRBD2	TRBJ2-1
TGTGCCAGCAGGTCTAGCGACACAGATACGCAGTATTTT	CASRSSDTDTQYF	NA	TRBV28	NA	TRBJ2-3
TGTGCCAGCTCACCGCCGCGGGGGGCCGAGGGAGATACGCAGTATTTT	CASSPPRGAEGDTQYF	NA	TRBV18	TRBD2	TRBJ2-3
TGCGCCAGCAGCTTGTTGGGACAGGGGCCCACTCTTACCTACAATGAGCAGTTCTTC	CASSLLGQGPTLTYNEQFF	NA	TRBV5-1	TRBD1	TRBJ2-1
TGTGCCAGCAGCCCCCGGACAAGGGGGACCCAGTACTTC	CASSPRTRGTQYF	NA	TRBV7-2	NA	TRBJ2-5
TGTGCCAGCAGTGATGGGAGCATGGATGAGCAGTTCTTC	CASSDGSMDEQFF	NA	TRBV2	NA	TRBJ2-1
TGTGCCAGTAGTATGGGCAGGATCGATGAGCAGTTCTTC	CASSMGRIDEQFF	NA	TRBV19	NA	TRBJ2-1
TGCGCCAGCAGCTTCCCGGGGGATGGCTACACCTTC	CASSFPGDGYTF	NA	TRBV5-1	NA	TRBJ1-2
TGTGCCAGCCAGAGGACAGGGGGCTACAATGAGCAGTTCTTC	CASQRTGGYNEQFF	few	TRBV27	TRBD1	TRBJ2-1
TGCAGCACCACCCAAGGGAGCGGGAGAGGGAAAGAGACCCAGTACTTC	CSTTQGSGRGKETQYF	NA	TRBV29-1	TRBD2	TRBJ2-5
TGTGCCAGCGGCACAGGGGAGGTCAATGAGCAGTTCTTC	CASGTGEVNEQFF	few	TRBV6-5	NA	TRBJ2-1
TGTGCCAGCAGCCACGGGGTGGCTCAGGATACGCAGTATTTT	CASSHGVAQDTQYF	NA	TRBV5-6	NA	TRBJ2-3
TGTGCCAGCAGTTTCCTACGGGACAGGGGGCTAGTAGATACGCAGTATTTT	CASSFLRDRGLVDTQYF	NA	TRBV27	TRBD1	TRBJ2-3
TGCGCCAGCAGCTTGGGAACAACTGTTAACTATGGCTATACCTTC	CASSLGTTVNYGYTF	NA	TRBV5-1	NA	TRBJ1-2
TGTGCTAGTGGTTTGATTCTAGCGGGGGGGCGGAATGAGCAGTTCTTC	CASGLILAGGRNEQFF	few	TRBV12-5	TRBD2	TRBJ2-1
TGCGCCAGCAGCCAAGGCGCAAATTCACCCCTCCACTTT	CASSQGANSPLHF	NA	TRBV4-3	NA	TRBJ1-6
TGTGCCAGCAGCACACTCCGGGACAGCAGCTCCTACGAGCAGTACTTC	CASSTLRDSSSYEQYF	NA	TRBV21-1	NA	TRBJ2-7
TGTGCCAGCAGTGAGGGGGGTTTCTACGAGCAGTACTTC	CASSEGGFYEQYF	once	TRBV6-1	NA	TRBJ2-7
TGTGCCAGCAGCTTAGGGGCCGGACTAGCGGGGCGGGGGCAGTACTTC	CASSLGAGLAGRGQYF	NA	TRBV7-2	TRBD2	TRBJ2-7
TGTGCCAGCAGTGAACCGGCAGGGGGCTCCTACGAGCAGTACTTC	CASSEPAGGSYEQYF	few	TRBV2	TRBD1	TRBJ2-7
TGCGCCAGCAGCCGGACCCCGGGACAGGGGGTATACCAGCCCCAGCATTTT	CASSRTPGQGVYQPQHF	NA	TRBV4-1	TRBD1	TRBJ1-5
TGTGCCAGCAGCCAAGGAGGGTACGAGCAGTACTTC	CASSQGGYEQYF	NA	TRBV4-2	NA	TRBJ2-7
TGTGCCAGCAGCTCACAGGGGGGAGGCCAGCCCCAGCATTTT	CASSSQGGGQPQHF	NA	TRBV5-8	TRBD1	TRBJ1-5
TGTGCCATCAGTCTCAGCGGGGACACCGGGGAGCTGTTTTTT	CAISLSGDTGELFF	few	TRBV10-3	TRBD2	TRBJ2-2
TGTGCCAGCCAGATGGGGGGGGGTTCCTACGAGCAGTACTTC	CASQMGGGSYEQYF	NA	TRBV6-1	TRBD2	TRBJ2-7
TGTGCCAGCTCACCACTTACGGGACTAGCGGGGGGGCCGATAGATACGCAGTATTTT	CASSPLTGLAGGPIDTQYF	NA	TRBV18	TRBD2	TRBJ2-3
TGTGCCAGCAGCCCTCCCGGGGGGCTACTCGGCAATCAGCCCCAGCATTTT	CASSPPGGLLGNQPQHF	NA	TRBV2	NA	TRBJ1-5
TGTGCCAGCAGCTCCGACTGGTCCTACTCCTACGAGCAGTACTTC	CASSSDWSYSYEQYF	NA	TRBV7-9	NA	TRBJ2-7
TGTGCCAGCAGCGTACCGGGAAACACCATATATTTT	CASSVPGNTIYF	once	TRBV9	NA	TRBJ1-3
TGCGCCAGCAGTCGCACCTCCGGGACTAGAGGTTCGAATGAGCAGTTCTTC	CASSRTSGTRGSNEQFF	NA	TRBV5-1	TRBD2	TRBJ2-1
TGTGCCAACCTTGACGGGACTACCAATGAGCAGTTCTTC	CANLDGTTNEQFF	few	TRBV2	TRBD2	TRBJ2-1